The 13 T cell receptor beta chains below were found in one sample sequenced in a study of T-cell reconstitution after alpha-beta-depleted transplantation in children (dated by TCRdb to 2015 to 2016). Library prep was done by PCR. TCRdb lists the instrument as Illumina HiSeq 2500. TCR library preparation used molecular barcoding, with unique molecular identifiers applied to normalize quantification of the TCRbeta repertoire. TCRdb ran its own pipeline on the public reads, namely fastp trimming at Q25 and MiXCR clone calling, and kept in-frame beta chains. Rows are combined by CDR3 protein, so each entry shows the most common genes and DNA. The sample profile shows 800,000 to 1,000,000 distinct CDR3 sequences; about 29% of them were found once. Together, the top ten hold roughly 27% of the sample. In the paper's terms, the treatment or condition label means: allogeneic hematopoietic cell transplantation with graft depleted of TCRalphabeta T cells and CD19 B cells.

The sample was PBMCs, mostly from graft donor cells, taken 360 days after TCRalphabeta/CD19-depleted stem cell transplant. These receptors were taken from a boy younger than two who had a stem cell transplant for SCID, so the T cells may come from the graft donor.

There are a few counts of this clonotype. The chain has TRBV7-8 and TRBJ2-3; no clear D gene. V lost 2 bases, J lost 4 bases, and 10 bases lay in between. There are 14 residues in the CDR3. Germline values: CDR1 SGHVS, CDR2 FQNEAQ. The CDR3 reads CASSLFRSSDTQYF. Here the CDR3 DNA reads TGTGCCAGCAGCTTATTTCGGAGCTCAGATACGCAGTATTTT. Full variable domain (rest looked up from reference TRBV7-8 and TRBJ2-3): GAGVSQSPRYKVAKRGQDVALRCDPISGHVSLFWYQQALGQGPEFLTYFQNEAQLDKSGLPSDRFFAERPEGSVSTLKIQRTQQEDSAVYLCASSLFRSSDTQYFGPGTRLTVL.

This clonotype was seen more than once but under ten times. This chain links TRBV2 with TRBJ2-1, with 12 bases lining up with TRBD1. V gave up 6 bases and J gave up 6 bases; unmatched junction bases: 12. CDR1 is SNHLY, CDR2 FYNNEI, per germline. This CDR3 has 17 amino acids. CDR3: CASRRDRDRGQFNEQFF. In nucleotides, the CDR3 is TGTGCCAGCAGACGGGACAGGGACAGGGGGCAATTCAATGAGCAGTTCTTC.

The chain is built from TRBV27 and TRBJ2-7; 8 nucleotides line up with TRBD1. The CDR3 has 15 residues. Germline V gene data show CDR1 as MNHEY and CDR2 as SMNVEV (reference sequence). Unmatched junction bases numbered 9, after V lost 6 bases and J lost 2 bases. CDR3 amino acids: CASSTDRAPPYEQYF. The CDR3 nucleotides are TGTGCCAGCAGCACGGACAGGGCGCCCCCCTACGAGCAGTACTTC.

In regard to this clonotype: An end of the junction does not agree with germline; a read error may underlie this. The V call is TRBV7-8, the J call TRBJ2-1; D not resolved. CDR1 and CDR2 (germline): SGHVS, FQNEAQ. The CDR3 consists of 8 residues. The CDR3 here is CASSLSDF. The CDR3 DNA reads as TGTGCCAGCAGCTTATCTGACTTC.

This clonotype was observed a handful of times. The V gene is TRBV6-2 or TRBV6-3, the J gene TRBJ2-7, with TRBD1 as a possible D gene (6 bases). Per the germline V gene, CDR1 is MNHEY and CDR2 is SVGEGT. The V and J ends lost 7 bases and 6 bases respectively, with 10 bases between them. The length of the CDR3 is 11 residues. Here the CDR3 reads CASKGELEQYF. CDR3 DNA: TGTGCCAGCAAGGGGGAGCTCGAGCAGTACTTC.

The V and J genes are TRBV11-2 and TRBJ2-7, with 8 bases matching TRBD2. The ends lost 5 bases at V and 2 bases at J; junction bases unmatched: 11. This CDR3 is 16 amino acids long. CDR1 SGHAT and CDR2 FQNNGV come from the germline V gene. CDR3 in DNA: TGTGCCAGCAGCCGTTTGGAGCGGGGGTTAGCCTACGAGCAGTACTTC. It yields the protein CASSRLERGLAYEQYF.

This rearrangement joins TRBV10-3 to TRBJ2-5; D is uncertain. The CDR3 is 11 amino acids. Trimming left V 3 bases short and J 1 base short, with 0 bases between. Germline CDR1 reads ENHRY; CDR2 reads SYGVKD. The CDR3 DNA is TGTGCCATCAGTGACCAAGAGACCCAGTACTTC. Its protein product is CAISDQETQYF.

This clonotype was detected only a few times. The DNA of the CDR3 is TGTGCCAGCAGGGGCCCGAGGCGGCCAGATACGCAGTATTTT. Translating it yields CASRGPRRPDTQYF. The rearrangement joins TRBV2 to TRBJ2-3, with D unresolved. Germline V gives CDR1 SNHLY, CDR2 FYNNEI. The CDR3 length is 14 residues. V dropped 6 bases and J dropped 4 bases, with 14 bases sitting between them.

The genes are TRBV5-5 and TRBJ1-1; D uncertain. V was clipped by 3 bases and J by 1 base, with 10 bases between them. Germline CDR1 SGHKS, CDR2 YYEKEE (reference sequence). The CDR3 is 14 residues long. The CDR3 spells CASSSKGTNTEAFF. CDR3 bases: TGTGCCAGCAGCTCCAAGGGTACGAACACTGAAGCTTTCTTT.

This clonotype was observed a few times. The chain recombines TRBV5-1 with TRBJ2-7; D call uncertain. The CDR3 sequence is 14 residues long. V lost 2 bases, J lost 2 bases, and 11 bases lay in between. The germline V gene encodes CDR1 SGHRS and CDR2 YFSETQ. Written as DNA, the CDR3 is TGCGCCAGCAGCTTTTCCGGCGTCACCTACGAGCAGTACTTC. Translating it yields CASSFSGVTYEQYF.

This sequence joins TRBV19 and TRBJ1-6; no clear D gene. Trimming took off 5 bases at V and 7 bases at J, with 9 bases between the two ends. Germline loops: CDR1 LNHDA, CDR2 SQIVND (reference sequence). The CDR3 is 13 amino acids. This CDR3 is CASSLGRNSPLHF. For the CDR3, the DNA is TGTGCCAGTAGTCTCGGTAGGAATTCACCCCTCCACTTT.

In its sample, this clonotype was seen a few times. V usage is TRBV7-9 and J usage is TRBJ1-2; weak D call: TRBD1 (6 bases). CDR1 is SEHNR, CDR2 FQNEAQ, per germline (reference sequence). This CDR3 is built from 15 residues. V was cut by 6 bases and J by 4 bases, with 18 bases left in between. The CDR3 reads CASSRPGQNIYGYTF. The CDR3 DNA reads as TGTGCCAGCAGTCGACCCGGACAGAACATCTATGGCTACACCTTC. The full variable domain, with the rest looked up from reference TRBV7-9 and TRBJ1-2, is DTGVSQNPRHKITKRGQNVTFRCDPISEHNRLYWYRQTLGQGPEFLTYFQNEAQLEKSRLLSDRFSAERPKGSFSTLEIQRTEQGDSAMYLCASSRPGQNIYGYTFGSGTRLTVV.

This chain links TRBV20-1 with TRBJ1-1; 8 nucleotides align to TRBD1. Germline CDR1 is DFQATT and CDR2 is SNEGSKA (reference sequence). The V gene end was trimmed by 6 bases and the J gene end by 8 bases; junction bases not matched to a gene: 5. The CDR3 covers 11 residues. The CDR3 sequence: CSAQGAEEAFF. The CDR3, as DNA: TGCAGTGCCCAGGGGGCAGAGGAAGCTTTCTTT.